This T cell receptor (beta chain) was recovered during a study of cytomegalovirus exposure and HLA in healthy donors. In the case of this clone: The antigen is unknown.

Findings and limits, study-wide: It was likely that a cluster of highly shared sequence variants was a sequencing artifact. Reportedly, diagnosis of cytomegalovirus status by the classifier showed high specificity and sensitivity.

Amplification used 60 Vbeta primers and 13 Jbeta primers. Data came from immunoSEQ multiplex PCR; TCRdb stores just in-frame clones and leaves some out. The data contain about 200,000 clones, approximately 80% of them seen just once; the ten biggest clones take up around 16%. The CDR3 is 15 amino acids. V dropped 6 bases and J dropped 0 bases, with 12 bases sitting between them. Germline values: CDR1 LNHDA, CDR2 SQIVND (reference sequence). The sample was PBMCs. The rearrangement joins TRBV19 to TRBJ2-1; possibly TRBD2 for D (6 bases). This clonotype was obtained from a man aged 40-55 years in good health and CMV-seronegative. The DNA for the CDR3 is TGTGCCAGTAGGGGGGAGGAAGTCTCCTACAATGAGCAGTTCTTC. Amino acid sequence: CASRGEEVSYNEQFF.